The sequence of this TCR beta chain was determined in a study of human T cells and chemical hapten exposure. Noted time point: healthy volunteer bleed at 6 weeks. The study extracted total RNA from unfractionated whole blood. TCRdb re-analysed the RACE reads in MiXCR, keeping a single row per CDR3 protein. The sample holds tens of thousands of distinct CDR3 sequences, under 10% seen once. Germline V gene sequence: CDR1 DFQATT, CDR2 SNEGSKA (reference sequence). The CDR3 length is 11 residues. V shed 0 bases and J shed 6 bases, with 6 bases lying between them. This clonotype was seen a handful of times.

The sequence was collected from a male donor in good health. Some clones in this sample may be carry-over from other donors' samples. The chain couples TRBV20-1 to TRBJ2-7; D unresolved. The sample taken for sequencing was whole blood. The CDR3 nucleotides are TGCAGTGCTAGAGATCAACCCGAGCAGTACTTC. It is translated as CSARDQPEQYF.